This is a list of T cell receptor beta chains from one sample in a study of CD8 T cells in ankylosing spondylitis. From the 5' RACE reads, TCRdb called clonotypes with MiXCR, one entry per CDR3 protein. This repertoire shows more than 500,000 distinct CDR3 sequences, about 5.4% found once; its top ten account for 3% to 4%. Sequencing was performed on blood, either unsorted or a sorted T cell fraction (not recorded which). These receptors were collected from a male donor with ankylosing spondylitis. CDR3s include the opening cysteine and the closing phenylalanine or tryptophan. D genes are given only for firm matches. Clone size is not always given. Where it is, it says once, few, many or a class for expanded clones.

V gene	clone size	J gene	D gene	CDR3 protein	CDR3 DNA
TRBV6-4	many	TRBJ2-3	TRBD2	CASSSHSGGPDTQYF	TGTGCCAGCAGTTCCCATAGCGGGGGCCCAGATACGCAGTATTTT
TRBV5-1	NA	TRBJ2-3	NA	CASSPGVRGFTDTQYF	TGCGCCAGCAGCCCTGGAGTTCGCGGATTCACAGATACGCAGTATTTT
TRBV5-1	many	TRBJ1-2	TRBD1	CASSPRTGPSYGYTF	TGCGCCAGCAGCCCACGGACAGGGCCATCCTATGGCTACACCTTC
TRBV5-1	NA	TRBJ2-5	TRBD2	CASSGGGGETQYF	TGCGCCAGCAGCGGAGGCGGGGGAGAGACCCAGTACTTC
TRBV20-1	NA	TRBJ2-7	TRBD2	CSANSGRLSYEQYF	TGCAGTGCTAACAGCGGGAGACTCTCCTACGAGCAGTACTTC
TRBV7-9	many	TRBJ1-1	NA	CASSYGQEAFF	TGTGCCAGCAGCTATGGACAGGAAGCTTTCTTT
TRBV4-3	many	TRBJ1-2	TRBD1	CASSHTGGGNYGYTF	TGCGCCAGCAGCCATACAGGGGGCGGAAACTATGGCTACACCTTC
TRBV4-3	many	TRBJ1-4	NA	CASSPYSGGEVKLFF	TGCGCCAGCAGCCCTTATTCGGGGGGCGAGGTAAAACTGTTTTTT
TRBV29-1	many	TRBJ2-3	NA	CSVGLVGDTQYF	TGCAGCGTGGGACTCGTGGGAGATACGCAGTATTTT
TRBV7-6	many	TRBJ1-5	NA	CASSPVLAGRGPYSNQPQHF	TGTGCCAGCAGCCCTGTCCTTGCAGGTCGAGGACCTTATAGCAATCAGCCCCAGCATTTT
TRBV29-1	many	TRBJ1-1	NA	CSVVQVQEAFF	TGCAGCGTTGTACAGGTCCAGGAAGCTTTCTTT
TRBV5-1	many	TRBJ1-1	NA	CASSGSPGGEAFF	TGCGCCAGCAGCGGCTCACCCGGCGGTGAAGCTTTCTTT
TRBV9	many	TRBJ2-7	TRBD2	CASSVGGTSGDYEQYF	TGTGCCAGCAGCGTAGGAGGGACTAGCGGTGACTACGAGCAGTACTTC
TRBV28	many	TRBJ2-5	NA	CASSLPRRQETQYF	TGTGCCAGCAGTTTGCCAAGGAGACAAGAGACCCAGTACTTC
TRBV29-1	many	TRBJ1-1	NA	CSYETGENTEAFF	TGCAGCTACGAGACAGGAGAGAACACTGAAGCTTTCTTT
TRBV29-1	few	TRBJ1-1	NA	CSGRFPGGTEAFF	TGCAGCGGACGGTTCCCCGGAGGCACTGAAGCTTTCTTT
TRBV2	many	TRBJ1-2	NA	CASIEDLANYGYTF	TGTGCCAGCATTGAGGATTTAGCTAACTATGGCTACACCTTC